A single count supports the clone carrying this T cell receptor (beta chain). Its antigen is not identified. This sample was taken from a study of T cell responses to AZD1222 COVID-19 vaccine. Assay used: immunoSEQ multiplex PCR; TCRdb lists only in-frame clones, some missing. There are roughly 130,000 clones in the sample; around 90% occur only once, and about 17% lies in the top ten. The study, taken as a whole, reports: Scientists sampled the repertoires only once the peak T cell response had passed.

Germline V gene lookup returns CDR1 GTSNPN and CDR2 SVGIG (reference sequence). CDR3 size: 14 residues. Trimming pared 1 base from V and 7 bases from J, leaving 11 bases between. The chain combines TRBV30 with TRBJ1-6; D remains ambiguous. The sequence was collected from an adult in good health. The material was peripheral blood, obtained on day 0 of MenACWY control vaccination. The CDR3: CAWSAPLGNSPLHF. The CDR3, as DNA: TGTGCCTGGAGTGCCCCGCTAGGGAATTCACCCCTCCACTTT.